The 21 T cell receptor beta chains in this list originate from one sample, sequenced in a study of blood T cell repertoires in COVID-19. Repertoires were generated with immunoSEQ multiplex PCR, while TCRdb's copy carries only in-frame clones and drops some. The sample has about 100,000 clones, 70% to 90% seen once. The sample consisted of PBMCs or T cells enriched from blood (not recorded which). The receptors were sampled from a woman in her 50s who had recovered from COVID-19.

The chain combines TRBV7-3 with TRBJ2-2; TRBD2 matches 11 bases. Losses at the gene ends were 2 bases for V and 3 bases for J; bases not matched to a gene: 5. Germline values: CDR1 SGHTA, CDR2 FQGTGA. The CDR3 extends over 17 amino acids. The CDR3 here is CASSLEASGRYTGELFF. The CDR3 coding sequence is TGTGCCAGCAGCTTAGAGGCTAGCGGGAGGTACACCGGGGAGCTGTTTTTT.

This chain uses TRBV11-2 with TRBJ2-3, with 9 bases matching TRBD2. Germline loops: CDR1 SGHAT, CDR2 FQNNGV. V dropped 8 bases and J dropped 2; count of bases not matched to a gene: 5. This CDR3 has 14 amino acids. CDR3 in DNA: TGTGCCAGCCGACTAGCGGTACTCACAGATACGCAGTATTTT. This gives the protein CASRLAVLTDTQYF.

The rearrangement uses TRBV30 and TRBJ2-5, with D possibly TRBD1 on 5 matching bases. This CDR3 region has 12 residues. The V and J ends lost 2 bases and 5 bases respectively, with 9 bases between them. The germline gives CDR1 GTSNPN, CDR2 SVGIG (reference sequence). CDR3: CAWSLGVETQYF. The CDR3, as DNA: TGTGCCTGGAGTTTAGGGGTGGAGACCCAGTACTTC.

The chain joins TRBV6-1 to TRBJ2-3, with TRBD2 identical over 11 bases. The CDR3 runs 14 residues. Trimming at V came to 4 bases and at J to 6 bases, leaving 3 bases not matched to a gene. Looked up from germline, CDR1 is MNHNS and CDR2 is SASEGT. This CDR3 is CASSVAGGRDTQYF. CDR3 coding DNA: TGTGCCAGCAGTGTAGCGGGGGGGCGCGATACGCAGTATTTT.

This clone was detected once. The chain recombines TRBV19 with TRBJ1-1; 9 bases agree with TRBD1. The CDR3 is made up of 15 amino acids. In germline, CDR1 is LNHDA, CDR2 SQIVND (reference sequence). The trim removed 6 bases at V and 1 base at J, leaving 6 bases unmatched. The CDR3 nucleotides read TGTGCCAGTAGACTACAGGGGGCGAAGAACACTGAAGCTTTCTTT. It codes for CASRLQGAKNTEAFF.

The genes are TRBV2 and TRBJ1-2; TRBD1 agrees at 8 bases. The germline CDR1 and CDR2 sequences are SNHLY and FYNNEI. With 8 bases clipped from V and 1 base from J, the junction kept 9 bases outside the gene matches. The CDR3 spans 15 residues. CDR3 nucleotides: TGTGCCAGCCTTCCGGAGACAGGGGTTAACTATGGCTACACCTTC. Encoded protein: CASLPETGVNYGYTF.

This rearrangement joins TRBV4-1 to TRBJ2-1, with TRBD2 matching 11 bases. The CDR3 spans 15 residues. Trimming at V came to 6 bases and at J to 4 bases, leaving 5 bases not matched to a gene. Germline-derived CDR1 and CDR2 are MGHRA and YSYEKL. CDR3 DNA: TGCGCCAGCAGGGAGACTAGCGGGAATTACAATGAGCAGTTCTTC. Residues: CASRETSGNYNEQFF.

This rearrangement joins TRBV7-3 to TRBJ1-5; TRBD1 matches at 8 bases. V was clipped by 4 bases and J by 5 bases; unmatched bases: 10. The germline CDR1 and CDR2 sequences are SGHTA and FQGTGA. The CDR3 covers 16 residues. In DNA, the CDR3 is TGTGCCAGCAGCTCGTGGACAGGGTGGTTCGATCAGCCCCAGCATTTT. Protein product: CASSSWTGWFDQPQHF.

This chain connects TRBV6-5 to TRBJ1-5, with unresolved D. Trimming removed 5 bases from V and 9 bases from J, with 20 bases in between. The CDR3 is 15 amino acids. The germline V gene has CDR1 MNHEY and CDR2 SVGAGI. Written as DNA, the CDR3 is TGTGCCAGCAGTCTACGGAGGTCCCCCTCTGGGCCCCAGCATTTT. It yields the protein CASSLRRSPSGPQHF.

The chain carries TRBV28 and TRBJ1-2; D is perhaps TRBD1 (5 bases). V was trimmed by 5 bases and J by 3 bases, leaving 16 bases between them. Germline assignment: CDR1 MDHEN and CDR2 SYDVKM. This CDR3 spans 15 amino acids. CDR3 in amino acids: CASSPLGGWDYGYTF. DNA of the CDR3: TGTGCCAGCAGTCCTCTGGGGGGTTGGGACTATGGCTACACCTTC.

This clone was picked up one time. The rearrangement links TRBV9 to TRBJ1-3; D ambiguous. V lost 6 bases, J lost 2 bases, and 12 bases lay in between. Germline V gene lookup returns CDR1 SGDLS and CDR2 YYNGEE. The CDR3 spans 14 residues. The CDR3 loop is CASTPDGAGNTIYF. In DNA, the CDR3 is TGTGCCAGCACCCCGGATGGAGCTGGAAACACCATATATTTT.

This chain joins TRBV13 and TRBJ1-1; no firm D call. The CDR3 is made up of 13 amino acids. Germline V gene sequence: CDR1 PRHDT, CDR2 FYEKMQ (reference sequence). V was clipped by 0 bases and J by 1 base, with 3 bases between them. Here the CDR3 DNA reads TGTGCCAGCAGCTTAGGACAGAACACTGAAGCTTTCTTT. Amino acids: CASSLGQNTEAFF.

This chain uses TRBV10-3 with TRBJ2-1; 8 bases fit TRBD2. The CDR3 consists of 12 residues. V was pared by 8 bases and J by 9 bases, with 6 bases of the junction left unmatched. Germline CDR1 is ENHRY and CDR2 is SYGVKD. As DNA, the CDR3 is TGTGCCATCGCGGGGGGAGGGCCTGAGCAGTTCTTC. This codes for CAIAGGGPEQFF.

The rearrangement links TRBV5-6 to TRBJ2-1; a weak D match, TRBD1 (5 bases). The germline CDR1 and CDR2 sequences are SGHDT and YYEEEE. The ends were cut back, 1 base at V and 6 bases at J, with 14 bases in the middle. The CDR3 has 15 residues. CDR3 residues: CASSLRAGYGNEQFF. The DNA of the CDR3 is TGTGCCAGCAGCTTGAGGGCAGGGTATGGCAATGAGCAGTTCTTC.

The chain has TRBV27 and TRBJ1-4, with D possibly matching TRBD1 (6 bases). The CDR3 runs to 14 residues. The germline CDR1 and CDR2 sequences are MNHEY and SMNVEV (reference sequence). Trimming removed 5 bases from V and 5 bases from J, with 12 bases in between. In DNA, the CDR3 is TGTGCCAGCAGTGGGGGCAGAGGAAATGAAAAACTGTTTTTT. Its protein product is CASSGGRGNEKLFF.

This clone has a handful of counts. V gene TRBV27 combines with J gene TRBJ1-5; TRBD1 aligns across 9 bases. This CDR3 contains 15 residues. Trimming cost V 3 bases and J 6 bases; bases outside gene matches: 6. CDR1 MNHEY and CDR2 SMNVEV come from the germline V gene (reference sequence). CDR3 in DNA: TGTGCCAGCAGTTTGGGAGGACAGGGGCGTCAGCCCCAGCATTTT. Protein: CASSLGGQGRQPQHF.

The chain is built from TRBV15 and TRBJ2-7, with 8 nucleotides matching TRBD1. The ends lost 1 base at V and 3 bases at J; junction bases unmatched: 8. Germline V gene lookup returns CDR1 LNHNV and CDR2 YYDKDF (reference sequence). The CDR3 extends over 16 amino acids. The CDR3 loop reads CATSRGGQGAYYEQYF. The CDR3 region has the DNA TGTGCCACCAGCAGAGGAGGGCAGGGGGCCTACTACGAGCAGTACTTC.

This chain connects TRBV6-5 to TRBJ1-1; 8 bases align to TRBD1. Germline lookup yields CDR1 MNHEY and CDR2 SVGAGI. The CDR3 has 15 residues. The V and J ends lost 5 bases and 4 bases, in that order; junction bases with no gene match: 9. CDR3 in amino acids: CASSTTGGIGTEAFF. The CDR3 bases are TGTGCCAGCAGTACAACAGGGGGGATTGGCACTGAAGCTTTCTTT.

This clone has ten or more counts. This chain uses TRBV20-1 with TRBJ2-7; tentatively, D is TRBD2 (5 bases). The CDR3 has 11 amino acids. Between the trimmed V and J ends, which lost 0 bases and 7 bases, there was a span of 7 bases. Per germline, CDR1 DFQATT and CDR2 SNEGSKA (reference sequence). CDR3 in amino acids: CSAREGGEQYF. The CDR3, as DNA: TGCAGTGCTAGAGAGGGCGGGGAGCAGTACTTC.

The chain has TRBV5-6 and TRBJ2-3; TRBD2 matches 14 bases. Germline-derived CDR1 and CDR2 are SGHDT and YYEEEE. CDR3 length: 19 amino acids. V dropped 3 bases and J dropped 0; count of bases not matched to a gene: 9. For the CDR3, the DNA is TGTGCCAGCAGCTCAACGGGACTAGCGGGGGATGCTAGCACAGATACGCAGTATTTT. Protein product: CASSSTGLAGDASTDTQYF.

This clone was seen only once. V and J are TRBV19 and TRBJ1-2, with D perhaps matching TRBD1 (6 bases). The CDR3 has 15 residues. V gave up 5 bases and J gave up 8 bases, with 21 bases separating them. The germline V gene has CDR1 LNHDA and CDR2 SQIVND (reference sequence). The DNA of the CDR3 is TGTGCCAGTAGTCTAGGACCCGGGACACCTGAAGGCTACACCTTC. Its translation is CASSLGPGTPEGYTF.